Each of the 32 T cell receptor beta chains below was sequenced from the same sample in a study of T-cell reconstitution after alpha-beta-depleted transplantation in children. It was with unique molecular identifiers that the TCRbeta library was prepared. A single record per CDR3 protein comes from TCRdb applying MiXCR to the PCR reads. The data show under 250,000 distinct CDR3 sequences, about a sixth seen once. The sequencing used PBMCs, mostly from graft donor cells, collected 360 days after TCRalphabeta/CD19-depleted stem cell transplant. These receptors came from a male patient between 2 and 10 years old who had a stem cell transplant for acute lymphoblastic leukemia, so the T cells may come from the graft donor.

The CDR3 DNA reads TGCGCCAGCAGCCCGAGATTGAAGGAAGAGACCCAGTACTTC. Translation: CASSPRLKEETQYF. The chain uses TRBV5-1 and TRBJ2-5; D unclear. CDR3 length equals 14 residues. V lost 4 bases to trimming and J lost 3 bases, with 13 bases between them. Germline values: CDR1 SGHRS, CDR2 YFSETQ.

The chain joins TRBV6-1 to TRBJ2-3; TRBD2 aligns across 12 bases. Trimming cost V 6 bases and J 4 bases; bases outside gene matches: 14. Germline CDR1 reads MNHNS; CDR2 reads SASEGT. The CDR3 extends over 18 amino acids. The CDR3 DNA reads as TGTGCCAGCAGCAACGCAAATCTAGCGGGGGGGCACCCAGATACGCAGTATTTT. Protein product: CASSNANLAGGHPDTQYF.

This clonotype was observed a handful of times. The chain is built from TRBV10-3 and TRBJ2-2; no clear D. Germline-derived CDR1 and CDR2 are ENHRY and SYGVKD. Trimming removed 8 bases from V and 0 bases from J, with 10 bases in between. This CDR3 is 14 amino acids long. CDR3 nucleotide sequence: TGTGCCATCCAACGTGCACCGAACACCGGGGAGCTGTTTTTT. It translates to CAIQRAPNTGELFF.

The chain links TRBV20-1 to TRBJ2-2; D is possibly TRBD2 (6 bases). The CDR3 consists of 15 residues. In germline, CDR1 is DFQATT, CDR2 SNEGSKA (reference sequence). Trimming stripped 3 bases from V and 0 bases from J, with 11 bases between. The CDR3 loop is CSARSRGPNTGELFF. CDR3 bases: TGCAGTGCTAGGTCGCGGGGACCGAACACCGGGGAGCTGTTTTTT.

This chain links TRBV6-2 or TRBV6-3 with TRBJ2-7; D gene ambiguous. The ends were cut back, 7 bases at V and 9 bases at J, with 13 bases in the middle. This CDR3 has 11 residues. CDR1 and CDR2 from the germline V gene are MNHEY and SVGEGT. CDR3 DNA: TGTGCCAGCACCGACACCCTCGGGCAGTACTTC. Its translation is CASTDTLGQYF.

V is TRBV29-1 and J is TRBJ2-7; TRBD1 is a possible D gene (5 bases). This CDR3 region has 14 residues. Per germline, CDR1 SQVTM and CDR2 ANQGSEA. The V gene lost 4 bases and the J gene lost 3 bases, with 16 bases spanning the gap. This chain's CDR3 is CSVGKTAAGYEQYF. The CDR3 DNA reads as TGCAGCGTTGGTAAGACAGCTGCTGGCTACGAGCAGTACTTC.

The chain couples TRBV7-2 to TRBJ1-5; TRBD1 matches at 7 bases. J was trimmed by 4 bases and V by 1 base; bases with no gene match: 4. Germline CDR1 reads SGHTA; CDR2 reads FQGNSA. The CDR3 contains 15 residues. The CDR3 sequence is CASSLGAGGNQPQHF. The CDR3 nucleotides read TGTGCCAGCAGCTTAGGGGCAGGGGGAAATCAGCCCCAGCATTTT.

This chain joins TRBV5-1 and TRBJ1-6; the match to TRBD1 covers 10 bases. The CDR3 covers 15 residues. The germline gives CDR1 SGHRS, CDR2 YFSETQ. V was pared by 4 bases and J by 8 bases, with 6 bases of the junction left unmatched. The chain's CDR3 is CASSPVTGGYSPLHF. CDR3 bases: TGCGCCAGCAGCCCGGTGACAGGGGGCTATTCACCCCTCCACTTT.

The J gene is TRBJ2-7, the V gene TRBV5-1, with D possibly matching TRBD2 (6 bases). Trimming shortened V by 2 bases and J by 1 base, and 13 bases separated the two germline ends. Germline CDR1 is SGHRS and CDR2 is YFSETQ. The CDR3 contains 15 residues. CDR3 in DNA: TGCGCCAGCAGCTTTCAGTGGGGGGAGTCCTACGAGCAGTACTTC. As protein: CASSFQWGESYEQYF.

This chain links TRBV7-9 with TRBJ2-1; D perhaps matches TRBD2 (5 bases). This CDR3 is 14 amino acids long. CDR1 SEHNR and CDR2 FQNEAQ come from the germline V gene (reference sequence). V was trimmed by 5 bases and J by 5 bases, leaving 13 bases between them. This CDR3 reads CASSPPQRHNEQFF. The CDR3, as DNA: TGTGCCAGCAGCCCCCCCCAGCGGCACAATGAGCAGTTCTTC.

V gene TRBV5-1 combines with J gene TRBJ2-1; 9 bases fit TRBD1. From germline, CDR1 is SGHRS and CDR2 YFSETQ. Trimming at V came to 5 bases and at J to 6 bases, leaving 15 bases not matched to a gene. This CDR3 is 17 amino acids long. Here the CDR3 reads CASSPPLTGQGSNEQFF. CDR3 bases: TGCGCCAGCAGTCCTCCCCTAACGGGACAGGGTAGCAATGAGCAGTTCTTC.

This clonotype was picked up a small number of times. The chain combines TRBV20-1 with TRBJ2-2; 8 bases map to TRBD2. The CDR3 has 15 amino acids. V was pared by 3 bases and J by 1 base, with 4 bases of the junction left unmatched. Germline CDR1 DFQATT, CDR2 SNEGSKA (reference sequence). Here the CDR3 reads CSASGRERNTGELFF. The CDR3 DNA follows: TGCAGTGCTAGCGGGAGGGAGCGGAACACCGGGGAGCTGTTTTTT.

This chain links TRBV4-1 with TRBJ2-3, with D uncertain. The germline V gene has CDR1 MGHRA and CDR2 YSYEKL. The CDR3 loop spans 15 amino acids. The V and J ends lost 0 bases and 1 base respectively, with 8 bases between them. The CDR3 bases are TGCGCCAGCAGCCAAGATTTCTGGGGCACAGATACGCAGTATTTT. Translated, it gives CASSQDFWGTDTQYF.

The chain has TRBV15 and TRBJ2-1; D gene ambiguous. Germline CDR1 LNHNV, CDR2 YYDKDF (reference sequence). V shed 0 bases and J shed 8 bases, with 14 bases lying between them. This CDR3 spans 15 amino acids. CDR3 coding DNA: TGTGCCACCAGCAGAGAGTCCGTGGTGGGGTATGAGCAGTTCTTC. Its translation: CATSRESVVGYEQFF.

The rearrangement links TRBV12-3 or TRBV12-4 to TRBJ2-1; 9 bases are shared with TRBD1. CDR3 size: 13 residues. V was clipped by 6 bases and J by 7 bases; unmatched bases: 4. This CDR3 reads CASSSDRGNEQFF. In nucleotides, the CDR3 is TGTGCCAGCAGCTCGGACAGGGGTAATGAGCAGTTCTTC.

V is TRBV29-1 and J is TRBJ2-1, with 7 bases that match TRBD1. After removal of 2 bases from V and 9 bases from J, the junction contained 13 bases not matched to a gene. Germline CDR1 and CDR2: SQVTM and ANQGSEA. This CDR3 has 15 amino acids. CDR3 loop: CSVETTEGAVGEQFF. CDR3 bases: TGCAGCGTTGAAACTACCGAGGGGGCAGTGGGTGAGCAGTTCTTC.

The CDR3 loop is CASSSPQTASSYEQYF. For the CDR3, the DNA is TGTGCCAGCAGTTCCCCCCAGACTGCGAGCTCCTACGAGCAGTACTTC. The chain recombines TRBV28 with TRBJ2-7; D remains unclear. Per the germline V gene, CDR1 is MDHEN and CDR2 is SYDVKM. The CDR3 loop spans 16 amino acids. Trimming cost V 4 bases and J 0 bases, with 16 bases left between them.

The J gene is TRBJ1-2, the V gene TRBV5-6; D gene uncertain. The CDR3 is 13 amino acids. Per the germline V gene, CDR1 is SGHDT and CDR2 is YYEEEE. Trimming pared 2 bases from V and 6 bases from J, leaving 11 bases between. The chain's CDR3 is CASSFGQSHGYTF. The CDR3 region has the DNA TGTGCCAGCAGCTTCGGTCAGTCTCATGGCTACACCTTC.

This rearrangement joins TRBV5-1 to TRBJ2-3, with TRBD2 as a possible D gene (6 bases). Germline V CDR1 and CDR2: SGHRS, YFSETQ. The V end was cut by 0 bases, the J end by 1 base, with 9 bases between. The CDR3 covers 15 residues. The CDR3 loop reads CASSLVGEGTDTQYF. DNA of the CDR3: TGCGCCAGCAGCTTGGTGGGGGAGGGCACAGATACGCAGTATTTT.

V and J are TRBV9 and TRBJ2-5, with 14 bases lining up with TRBD2. CDR1 and CDR2 from the germline V gene are SGDLS and YYNGEE. Trimming took 4 bases from V and 3 from J; bases not matched to a gene: 5. The CDR3 length is 16 residues. CDR3 loop: CASSPGLAGVEETQYF. In nucleotides, the CDR3 is TGTGCCAGCAGCCCGGGACTAGCGGGGGTGGAAGAGACCCAGTACTTC.

This clonotype was seen a handful of times. The V gene is TRBV3-1, the J gene TRBJ2-1; D is perhaps TRBD2 (5 bases). In germline, CDR1 is LGHDT, CDR2 YNNKEL (reference sequence). The V and J ends lost 0 bases and 5 bases respectively, with 14 bases between them. The CDR3 spans 16 residues. In DNA, the CDR3 is TGTGCCAGCAGCCAAGATTGGCTAGCAGACCACAATGAGCAGTTCTTC. Residues: CASSQDWLADHNEQFF.

This clonotype was counted between two and nine times. The chain recombines TRBV20-1 with TRBJ2-1, with TRBD2 identical over 10 bases. This CDR3 has 15 amino acids. V dropped 1 base and J dropped 4; count of bases not matched to a gene: 4. Germline lookup yields CDR1 DFQATT and CDR2 SNEGSKA (reference sequence). The CDR3 region has the DNA TGCAGTGCTAGAGGCACTAGCGGGGTTTACAATGAGCAGTTCTTC. Its protein is CSARGTSGVYNEQFF.

The J gene is TRBJ2-5, the V gene TRBV23-1, with D possibly TRBD1 on 5 matching bases. TRBV23-1 is placed among ORFs of uncertain function. V dropped 1 base and J dropped 0 bases, with 9 bases sitting between them. The CDR3 consists of 15 residues. CDR3 bases: TGCGCCAGCAGTCAATTGACAGATCACCAAGAGACCCAGTACTTC. Its protein is CASSQLTDHQETQYF.

This clonotype was counted between two and nine times. The CDR3 is CSVRMAETQYF. The CDR3, as DNA: TGCAGCGTTCGCATGGCGGAGACCCAGTACTTC. The chain carries TRBV29-1 and TRBJ2-5; D remains unclear. The CDR3 totals 11 residues. CDR1 is SQVTM and CDR2 is ANQGSEA in the germline V gene. The V end was cut by 5 bases, the J end by 5 bases, with 9 bases between.

This clonotype has at least ten counts. The chain combines TRBV12-3 or TRBV12-4 with TRBJ2-3, with unresolved D. V was cut by 6 bases and J by 2 bases, with 15 bases left in between. The CDR3 totals 15 residues. The CDR3 reads CASSPQAGNTDTQYF. CDR3 bases: TGTGCCAGCAGCCCCCAGGCTGGGAACACAGATACGCAGTATTTT.

This chain joins TRBV7-9 and TRBJ1-1; D is unresolved. The CDR3 is 13 amino acids. Germline assignment: CDR1 SEHNR and CDR2 FQNEAQ (reference sequence). The V gene lost 2 bases and the J gene lost 6 bases, with 10 bases spanning the gap. The CDR3 protein is CASSLMAPAEAFF. The CDR3 nucleotides read TGTGCCAGCAGCTTAATGGCTCCGGCTGAAGCTTTCTTT.

This clonotype was seen more than once but under ten times. The genes are TRBV29-1 and TRBJ2-7; the match to TRBD1 covers 9 bases. The CDR3 is made up of 14 amino acids. The J segment lost 5 bases and the V segment lost 0 bases, leaving 5 bases of the junction unmatched. From germline, CDR1 is SQVTM and CDR2 ANQGSEA. For the CDR3, the DNA is TGCAGCGTTGAAGACCACAGGGGGCGCGACGAGCAGTACTTC. Protein product: CSVEDHRGRDEQYF.

This clonotype was picked up a small number of times. The chain carries TRBV20-1 and TRBJ1-5; D is uncertain. The germline gives CDR1 DFQATT, CDR2 SNEGSKA (reference sequence). CDR3 length equals 15 residues. The V gene lost 0 bases and the J gene lost 4 bases, with 13 bases spanning the gap. The CDR3 loop reads CSARESDPPNQPQHF. The CDR3 DNA follows: TGCAGTGCTAGAGAGTCGGATCCTCCTAATCAGCCCCAGCATTTT.

The sample holds a few counts of this clonotype. The CDR3 nucleotides read TGCAGTGCTAGACCGGCGGCAGGGATAATATCATCTGAAAAACTGTTTTTT. This encodes CSARPAAGIISSEKLFF. This chain links TRBV20-1 with TRBJ1-4, with D possibly matching TRBD1 (5 bases). The CDR3 is 17 amino acids. V was trimmed by 2 bases and J by 7 bases, leaving 23 bases between them. CDR1 is DFQATT and CDR2 is SNEGSKA in the germline V gene (reference sequence).

In this sample, this clonotype turned up a few times. The V gene is TRBV5-1, the J gene TRBJ2-3; TRBD1 aligns across 11 bases. V lost 2 bases, J lost 5 bases, and 4 bases stayed unmatched. Germline V gives CDR1 SGHRS, CDR2 YFSETQ. The CDR3 consists of 15 residues. CDR3 coding DNA: TGCGCCAGCAGCTTATGGGACAGGGGGAGAGATACGCAGTATTTT. Its protein is CASSLWDRGRDTQYF.

The chain is built from TRBV4-2 and TRBJ2-7, with 10 bases identical to TRBD1. V lost 3 bases, J lost 3 bases, and 8 bases stayed unmatched. Germline lookup yields CDR1 LGHNA and CDR2 YNFKEQ. The CDR3 is 16 residues long. The CDR3 bases are TGTGCCAGCAGCCACACCCTGGGGACAGGGGACTACGAGCAGTACTTC. Translation: CASSHTLGTGDYEQYF.

The CDR3 nucleotides are TGTGCCAGCAGCCAAGAGGTATTTGGTGAATTTCCCTACGAGCAGTACTTC. Its protein product is CASSQEVFGEFPYEQYF. The chain joins TRBV4-2 to TRBJ2-7, with unresolved D. Germline V gene sequence: CDR1 LGHNA, CDR2 YNFKEQ. The CDR3 covers 17 residues. Trimming cost V 0 bases and J 2 bases, with 17 bases left between them.